This TCR beta chain stems from a study of blood T cell repertoires in COVID-19. The wider study: Sites across the United States, Italy and Spain contributed samples from acute and convalescent COVID-19. In each case, the material was cDNA or gDNA derived from T cells, B-cell-depleted T cells, or PBMCs.

Authors' analysis steps: Quantification of nucleated cells was approximated via reference gene primer amplification. Libraries were prepared by immunoSEQ multiplex PCR; TCRdb keeps only in-frame clonotypes and omits some of them. From that table come the V and J calls and clone size; the DNA was used to work out D and trimming. The sample carries some 300,000 clones, roughly 80% recorded once. This clone occurred once. The germline V gene encodes CDR1 MNHEY and CDR2 SMNVEV (reference sequence). The CDR3 loop spans 15 amino acids. With 2 bases removed from V and 0 bases from J, the gap between germline ends came to 11 bases.

This clonotype was obtained from a woman between 50 and 59 years old with active or convalescent COVID-19. This chain links TRBV27 with TRBJ2-7; D perhaps matches TRBD2 (5 bases). Specimen: peripheral blood. CDR3 sequence (DNA): TGTGCCAGCAGTTTAGAGCTGGGGAGCTCCTACGAGCAGTACTTC. Translating it yields CASSLELGSSYEQYF.